This is a list of T cell receptor beta chains from one sample in a study of blood T cell repertoires in COVID-19. Clones were sequenced by immunoSEQ multiplex PCR, and TCRdb holds only the in-frame ones, with some missing. The sample shows about 150,000 clones, 70% to 90% of them seen only once. The sequenced sample consisted of PBMCs or T cells enriched from blood (not recorded which). The receptors come from a woman aged 45 to 65 with acute COVID-19. Both conserved end residues are part of each CDR3. Fields, in order: clone size, D gene, V gene, J gene, CDR3 protein, CDR3 DNA. The D gene is left open where the match is weak. Rows may omit the clone size; those that give it use once, few, many or a size class.

.	TRBD1	TRBV5-1	TRBJ1-3	CASSLGGTGGSGNTIYF	TGCGCCAGCAGCTTGGGCGGGACAGGGGGCTCTGGAAACACCATATATTTT
.	TRBD1	TRBV6-1	TRBJ1-2	CASSEASGQGSGYTF	TGTGCCAGCAGTGAAGCATCCGGACAGGGCTCTGGCTACACCTTC
.	.	TRBV12-3/TRBV12-4	TRBJ2-7	CASSFNFPEQYF	TGTGCCAGCAGTTTTAACTTCCCCGAGCAGTACTTC
.	.	TRBV19	TRBJ2-3	CASSMQRANTQYF	TGTGCCAGTAGTATGCAGCGGGCGAATACGCAGTATTTT
.	TRBD2	TRBV5-6	TRBJ2-3	CASSPGGGPGDTQYF	TGTGCCAGCAGCCCGGGCGGGGGGCCAGGGGATACGCAGTATTTT
.	TRBD2	TRBV19	TRBJ2-7	CASNSGGRGEQYF	TGTGCCAGTAACAGCGGGGGGAGAGGCGAGCAGTACTTC
.	TRBD1	TRBV2	TRBJ1-2	CASRETRTGGAGYGYTF	TGTGCCAGCAGAGAAACCCGGACAGGGGGCGCCGGGTATGGCTACACCTTC
.	.	TRBV27	TRBJ2-6	CASSSPVSGVSGANVLTF	TGTGCCAGCAGTTCCCCGGTTTCGGGAGTCTCTGGGGCCAACGTCCTGACTTTC
.	TRBD1	TRBV30	TRBJ2-5	CAWSMADRGGETQYF	TGTGCCTGGAGTATGGCCGACAGGGGCGGTGAGACCCAGTACTTC
.	.	TRBV20-1	TRBJ1-2	CSASRRGPGRYTF	TGCAGTGCCAGTCGGCGGGGGCCGGGAAGATACACCTTC
once	.	TRBV6-5	TRBJ1-2	CASRNDAGANYGYTF	TGTGCCAGCAGAAACGACGCAGGGGCCAACTATGGCTACACCTTC
once	.	TRBV7-2	TRBJ2-7	CASSLLEQYF	TGTGCCAGCAGCTTACTCGAGCAGTACTTC
.	TRBD2	TRBV4-2	TRBJ2-7	CASSQELAGTYEQYF	TGTGCCAGCAGCCAAGAACTAGCGGGAACCTACGAGCAGTACTTC
once	.	TRBV2	TRBJ1-5	CASRGGLESNQPQHF	TGTGCCAGCAGGGGGGGGCTGGAGAGCAATCAGCCCCAGCATTTT
.	.	TRBV7-8	TRBJ2-7	CASSYGLSYEQYF	TGTGCCAGCAGCTACGGACTCTCCTACGAGCAGTACTTC
once	.	TRBV11-2	TRBJ2-1	CASSDPARGTHNEQFF	TGTGCCAGCAGCGACCCGGCCAGGGGTACCCACAATGAGCAGTTCTTC
.	TRBD1	TRBV2	TRBJ1-5	CASSEYGTGNNQPQHF	TGTGCCAGCAGTGAATACGGGACAGGGAACAATCAGCCCCAGCATTTT